Described below is a single T cell receptor (beta chain) sequence and its context. What it binds is not known. The data derive from a study of CD8 T cells in ankylosing spondylitis. Study conclusions and caveats: Blood of patients with ankylosing spondylitis appeared to be characterized by a TCR beta motif of roughly eight highly homologous variants.

A quantitative 5'-RACE method, one with molecular barcodes, was used to make TCR beta libraries. A single record per CDR3 protein comes from TCRdb applying MiXCR to the 5' RACE reads. The sample lists roughly 700,000 distinct CDR3 sequences; around 20% were seen once. Trimming at V came to 4 bases and at J to 5 bases, leaving 17 bases not matched to a gene. The CDR3 runs 18 residues. Germline lookup yields CDR1 LGHDT and CDR2 YNNKEL (reference sequence). This clonotype was sampled from a male donor with ankylosing spondylitis. The chain uses TRBV3-1 and TRBJ2-3; 8 bases map to TRBD2. Sequencing used blood, either unsorted or a sorted T cell fraction (not recorded which). CDR3 region: CASSPPFTGGRRGDTQYF. The DNA of the CDR3 is TGTGCCAGCAGCCCCCCCTTCACGGGGGGGCGTAGGGGAGATACGCAGTATTTT.